The 26 T cell receptor beta chains in this list originate from one sample, sequenced in a study of identical twins. TCRdb reprocessed the 5' RACE reads via MiXCR and lists one record per CDR3 protein. The table has some 250,000 distinct CDR3 sequences, under 8.5% seen once; the top ten hold roughly 14%. Separately, the same data were catalogued under a study of T cells expressing NK-cell markers.

The sample was CD8+ T cells sorted from blood. The receptors shown here come from a woman aged 18-35 years in good health.

The chain uses TRBV6-5 and TRBJ2-1; D remains unclear. The CDR3 is made up of 14 amino acids. With 8 bases removed from V and 0 bases from J, the gap between germline ends came to 11 bases. Germline assignment: CDR1 MNHEY and CDR2 SVGAGI. The CDR3 here is CASDTLNSYNEQFF. The CDR3, as DNA: TGTGCCAGCGATACTTTGAACTCCTACAATGAGCAGTTCTTC.

The V gene is TRBV3-1, the J gene TRBJ2-2; D ambiguous. V shed 0 bases and J shed 0 bases, with 14 bases lying between them. The CDR3 runs to 18 residues. Germline loops: CDR1 LGHDT, CDR2 YNNKEL (reference sequence). CDR3 nucleotide sequence: TGTGCCAGCAGCCAAGATTCCCGGATTTTTTCGAACACCGGGGAGCTGTTTTTT. It translates to CASSQDSRIFSNTGELFF.

There are a few counts of this clonotype. V is TRBV4-1 and J is TRBJ2-3; TRBD2 matches at 8 bases. J gave up 2 bases and V 0 bases, and 7 bases lay outside the gene matches. Germline CDR1 reads MGHRA; CDR2 reads YSYEKL. The CDR3 is made up of 17 amino acids. The CDR3 reads CASSQEVASGLTDTQYF. CDR3 nucleotide sequence: TGCGCCAGCAGCCAAGAAGTGGCTAGCGGGCTCACAGATACGCAGTATTTT.

In this sample, this clonotype turned up a few times. The chain uses TRBV27 and TRBJ1-5, with 8 bases fitting TRBD1. Germline assignment: CDR1 MNHEY and CDR2 SMNVEV (reference sequence). The CDR3 sequence is 14 residues long. J was trimmed by 7 bases and V by 5 bases; bases with no gene match: 7. For the CDR3, the DNA is TGTGCCAGCAGTATCAGGGGGCGAGGGCAGCCCCAGCATTTT. It codes for CASSIRGRGQPQHF.

In its sample, this clonotype was seen many times. The gene calls are TRBV29-1 and TRBJ1-3, with D possibly matching TRBD1 (5 bases). V was trimmed by 2 bases and J by 9 bases, leaving 17 bases between them. This CDR3 has 14 residues. Germline lookup yields CDR1 SQVTM and CDR2 ANQGSEA. CDR3 DNA sequence: TGCAGCGTTGAACCGCACGGGGCGGAAGGCACCATATATTTT. Protein product: CSVEPHGAEGTIYF.

V gene TRBV4-3 combines with J gene TRBJ2-1, with D tentatively TRBD1 or TRBD2 (5 bases each). V lost 3 bases, J lost 10 bases, and 25 bases lay in between. Per the germline V gene, CDR1 is LGHNA and CDR2 is YSLEER. This CDR3 is built from 17 residues. CDR3 sequence: CASSQGDPRVTAAEQFF. As DNA, the CDR3 is TGCGCCAGCAGCCAGGGGGATCCCAGGGTTACCGCCGCGGAGCAGTTCTTC.

This clonotype was counted only a few times. The V and J genes are TRBV25-1 and TRBJ2-3; D might be TRBD1 or TRBD2, each matching 5 bases. The ends were cut back, 7 bases at V and 8 bases at J, with 10 bases in the middle. Germline V gene sequence: CDR1 MGHDK, CDR2 SYGVNS. The length of the CDR3 is 11 residues. CDR3 DNA sequence: TGTGCCAGCATCCTGAGGGGTACGCAGTATTTT. It encodes CASILRGTQYF. The variable domain in full, with the rest retrieved from reference TRBV25-1 and TRBJ2-3, is EADIYQTPRYLVIGTGKKITLECSQTMGHDKMYWYQQDPGMELHLIHYSYGVNSTEKGDLSSESTVSRIRTEHFPLTLESARPSHTSQYLCASILRGTQYFGPGTRLTVL.

This chain connects TRBV9 to TRBJ2-2; D is unclear. The germline V and J ends were trimmed by 3 bases and 6 bases, with 3 bases remaining between them. The V gene's germline CDR1 is SGDLS and CDR2 YYNGEE. The CDR3 spans 11 residues. In nucleotides, the CDR3 is TGTGCCAGCAGCGCCCCCGGGGAGCTGTTTTTT. It codes for CASSAPGELFF.

This clonotype was picked up many times. The chain employs TRBV12-3 or TRBV12-4 and TRBJ2-1; 9 bases are shared with TRBD2. CDR3 size: 18 residues. The V and J ends lost 2 bases and 7 bases, in that order; junction bases with no gene match: 15. This chain's CDR3 is CASSLTVGAGGPSNEQFF. CDR3 DNA sequence: TGTGCCAGCAGTTTAACGGTGGGGGCGGGAGGGCCCAGTAATGAGCAGTTCTTC.

The genes are TRBV12-3 or TRBV12-4 and TRBJ2-3; D ambiguous. The CDR3 extends over 12 amino acids. The ends were cut back, 1 base at V and 10 bases at J, with 9 bases in the middle. The CDR3 loop reads CASSLVIDPQYF. The CDR3, as DNA: TGTGCCAGCAGTTTAGTAATAGACCCGCAGTATTTT.

This clonotype was seen a handful of times. The chain employs TRBV5-6 and TRBJ2-7; unclear D gene. The germline V gene has CDR1 SGHDT and CDR2 YYEEEE. Trimming pared 0 bases from V and 6 bases from J, leaving 7 bases between. The length of the CDR3 is 12 residues. The CDR3 sequence is CASSLVSAEQYF. CDR3 DNA: TGTGCCAGCAGCTTGGTTTCGGCCGAGCAGTACTTC. The variable domain in full, completed from reference TRBV5-6 and TRBJ2-7, reads DAGVTQSPTHLIKTRGQQVTLRCSPKSGHDTVSWYQQALGQGPQFIFQYYEEEERQRGNFPDRFSGHQFPNYSSELNVNALLLGDSALYLCASSLVSAEQYFGPGTRLTVT.

This clonotype was recorded at least ten times. The J gene is TRBJ1-4, the V gene TRBV4-3, with TRBD1 as a possible D gene (6 bases). This CDR3 is built from 16 residues. Per the germline V gene, CDR1 is LGHNA and CDR2 is YSLEER. Trimming pared 3 bases from V and 0 bases from J, leaving 11 bases between. The CDR3 DNA reads as TGCGCCAGCAGCCAGGAAAGACAGGCAACTAATGAAAAACTGTTTTTT. Its protein is CASSQERQATNEKLFF.

In this sample, this clonotype turned up many times. The V gene is TRBV9, the J gene TRBJ2-4; 10 nucleotides line up with TRBD2. J was trimmed by 5 bases and V by 2 bases; bases with no gene match: 4. The CDR3 runs to 15 residues. Germline CDR1 is SGDLS and CDR2 is YYNGEE. The CDR3 region is CASSVTSGPQNIQYF. CDR3 bases: TGTGCCAGCAGCGTGACTAGCGGGCCTCAAAACATTCAGTACTTC.

The chain couples TRBV12-3 or TRBV12-4 to TRBJ2-3; no reliable D call. The CDR3 runs to 12 residues. The V and J ends lost 3 bases and 3 bases respectively, with 4 bases between them. The CDR3 reads CASSFETDTQYF. DNA of the CDR3: TGTGCCAGCAGTTTCGAAACAGATACGCAGTATTTT.

The chain has TRBV5-1 and TRBJ1-1; D gene ambiguous. Germline values: CDR1 SGHRS, CDR2 YFSETQ. There are 14 residues in the CDR3. The germline V and J ends were trimmed by 4 bases and 1 base, with 11 bases remaining between them. CDR3 loop: CASSPGFENTEAFF. CDR3 coding DNA: TGCGCCAGCAGCCCGGGGTTTGAGAACACTGAAGCTTTCTTT.

This clonotype was recorded many times. CDR3: CASSRYNEQFF. Here the CDR3 DNA reads TGTGCCAGCAGCCGGTACAATGAGCAGTTCTTC. This rearrangement joins TRBV13 to TRBJ2-1, with D hard to call. Germline V gene sequence: CDR1 PRHDT, CDR2 FYEKMQ (reference sequence). Trimming removed 5 bases from V and 4 bases from J, with 3 bases in between. The CDR3 runs to 11 residues.

This clonotype has more than one count but fewer than ten. The V and J genes are TRBV7-9 and TRBJ1-1; 8 bases fit TRBD1. There are 15 residues in the CDR3. Germline lookup yields CDR1 SEHNR and CDR2 FQNEAQ (reference sequence). J was trimmed by 4 bases and V by 0 bases; bases with no gene match: 4. The CDR3 sequence is CASSLARQGATEAFF. The CDR3 DNA reads TGTGCCAGCAGCTTAGCGCGCCAGGGGGCCACTGAAGCTTTCTTT.

This clonotype has just a few counts. V gene TRBV4-3 combines with J gene TRBJ2-4; TRBD2 matches 12 bases. The CDR3 length is 18 residues. Per the germline V gene, CDR1 is LGHNA and CDR2 is YSLEER. Germline trimming cut 0 bases from V and 3 bases from J; bases unmatched to any gene: 6. DNA for the CDR3: TGCGCCAGCAGCCAAGATACTAGCGGGAGGAGGGACAAAAACATTCAGTACTTC. Encoded protein: CASSQDTSGRRDKNIQYF.

This clonotype was counted many times. J is TRBJ2-2 and V is TRBV6-1, with TRBD1 identical over 9 bases. The germline gives CDR1 MNHNS, CDR2 SASEGT. The CDR3 has 17 residues. Trimming took 6 bases from V and 4 from J; bases not matched to a gene: 12. CDR3 nucleotide sequence: TGTGCCAGCAGAGACCGGGACAGGGCTCGGGGCACCGGGGAGCTGTTTTTT. Protein product: CASRDRDRARGTGELFF.

This clonotype showed up many times. The chain employs TRBV25-1 and TRBJ1-5, with D tentatively TRBD1 (6 bases). V lost 5 bases, J lost 5 bases, and 10 bases lay in between. This CDR3 spans 13 amino acids. The V gene's germline CDR1 is MGHDK and CDR2 SYGVNS. Written as DNA, the CDR3 is TGTGCCAGCAGTAGGGCAGGGGATCAGCCCCAGCATTTT. Amino acid sequence: CASSRAGDQPQHF. Using reference TRBV25-1 and TRBJ1-5 for the parts outside the CDR3, the full variable domain is EADIYQTPRYLVIGTGKKITLECSQTMGHDKMYWYQQDPGMELHLIHYSYGVNSTEKGDLSSESTVSRIRTEHFPLTLESARPSHTSQYLCASSRAGDQPQHFGDGTRLSIL.

This clonotype came up many times. This chain uses TRBV10-3 with TRBJ1-2; possible D gene TRBD1, 5 bases. Trimming stripped 7 bases from V and 7 bases from J, with 25 bases between. Germline values: CDR1 ENHRY, CDR2 SYGVKD. The CDR3 has 16 residues. CDR3: CAINSGSSLPGPGYTF. CDR3 DNA: TGTGCCATCAACTCAGGCTCATCCCTCCCGGGGCCTGGCTACACCTTC.

This clonotype appeared many times. The J gene is TRBJ2-1, the V gene TRBV11-2; D is unclear. The CDR3 is 15 residues long. Trimming cost V 1 base and J 1 base, with 8 bases left between them. CDR1 and CDR2 from the germline V gene are SGHAT and FQNNGV. CDR3 coding DNA: TGTGCCAGCAGCTTAGGGGCCGAGTCCTACAATGAGCAGTTCTTC. Translated: CASSLGAESYNEQFF.

The chain joins TRBV10-2 to TRBJ2-3; D call uncertain. The germline V gene has CDR1 WSHSY and CDR2 SAAADI. There are 10 residues in the CDR3. V was trimmed by 8 bases and J by 6 bases, leaving 6 bases between them. CDR3 coding DNA: TGCGCCAGCCTGGGGGATACGCAGTATTTT. Protein sequence: CASLGDTQYF.

This clonotype has only a few counts. The chain has TRBV15 and TRBJ1-1; the match to TRBD1 covers 7 bases. Germline V gene data show CDR1 as LNHNV and CDR2 as YYDKDF (reference sequence). The ends lost 1 base at V and 0 bases at J; junction bases unmatched: 8. This CDR3 has 17 amino acids. CDR3 protein: CATSRADRSTLNTEAFF. Written as DNA, the CDR3 is TGTGCCACCAGCAGAGCGGACAGGAGTACATTGAACACTGAAGCTTTCTTT.

Ten or more counts support this clonotype. The chain joins TRBV16 to TRBJ1-1; maybe TRBD1 (5 bases). Trimming shortened V by 1 base and J by 5 bases, and 11 bases separated the two germline ends. CDR1 KGHSY and CDR2 FQNENV come from the germline V gene. The CDR3 sequence is 14 residues long. CDR3 in DNA: TGTGCCAGCAGCCAATATGTCAAGGGGACTGAAGCTTTCTTT. Amino acid sequence: CASSQYVKGTEAFF.

Many counts were recorded for this clonotype. This chain uses TRBV6-1 with TRBJ2-3, with TRBD2 matching over 10 bases. The germline V gene encodes CDR1 MNHNS and CDR2 SASEGT. The V gene end was trimmed by 8 bases and the J gene end by 5 bases; junction bases not matched to a gene: 7. This CDR3 contains 14 residues. For the CDR3, the DNA is TGTGCCAGCGGCCTAGCGGGGGCGGGAGATACGCAGTATTTT. This translates into CASGLAGAGDTQYF.